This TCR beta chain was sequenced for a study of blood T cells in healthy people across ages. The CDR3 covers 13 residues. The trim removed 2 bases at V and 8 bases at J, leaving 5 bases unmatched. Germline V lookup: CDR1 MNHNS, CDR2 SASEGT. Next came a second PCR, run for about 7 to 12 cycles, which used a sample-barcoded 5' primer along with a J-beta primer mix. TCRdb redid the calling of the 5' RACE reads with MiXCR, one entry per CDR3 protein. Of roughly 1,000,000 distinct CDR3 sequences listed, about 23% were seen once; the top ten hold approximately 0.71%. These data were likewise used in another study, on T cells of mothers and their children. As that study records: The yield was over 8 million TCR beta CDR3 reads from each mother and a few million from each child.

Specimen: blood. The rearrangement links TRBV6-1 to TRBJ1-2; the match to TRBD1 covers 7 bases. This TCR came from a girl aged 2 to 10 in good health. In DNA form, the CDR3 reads TGTGCCAGCAGTGAAACACAGGGGTACGGCTACACCTTC. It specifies CASSETQGYGYTF.